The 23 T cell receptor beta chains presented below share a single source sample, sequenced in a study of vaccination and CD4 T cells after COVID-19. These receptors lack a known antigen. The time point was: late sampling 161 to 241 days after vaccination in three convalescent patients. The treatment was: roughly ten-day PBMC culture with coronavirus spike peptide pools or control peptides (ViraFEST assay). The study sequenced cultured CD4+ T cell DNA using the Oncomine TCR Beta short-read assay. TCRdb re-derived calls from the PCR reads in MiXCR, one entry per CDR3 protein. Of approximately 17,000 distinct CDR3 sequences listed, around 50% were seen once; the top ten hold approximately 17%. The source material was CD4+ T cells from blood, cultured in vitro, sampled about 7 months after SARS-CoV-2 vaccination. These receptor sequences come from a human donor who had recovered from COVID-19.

The CDR3 here is CASSAPGINSPLHF. CDR3 DNA sequence: TGTGCCAGCAGTGCCCCGGGTATAAATTCACCCCTCCACTTT. The chain is built from TRBV25-1 and TRBJ1-6; D unresolved. V was pared by 4 bases and J by 7 bases, with 11 bases between. CDR1 is MGHDK and CDR2 is SYGVNS in the germline V gene. The CDR3 runs to 14 residues.

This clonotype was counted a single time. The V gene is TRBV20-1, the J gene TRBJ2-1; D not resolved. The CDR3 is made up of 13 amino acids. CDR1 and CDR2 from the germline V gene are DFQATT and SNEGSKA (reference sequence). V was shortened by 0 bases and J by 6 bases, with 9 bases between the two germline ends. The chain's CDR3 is CSARDRSSNEQFF. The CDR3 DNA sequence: TGCAGTGCTAGAGATAGGAGTAGCAATGAGCAGTTCTTC.

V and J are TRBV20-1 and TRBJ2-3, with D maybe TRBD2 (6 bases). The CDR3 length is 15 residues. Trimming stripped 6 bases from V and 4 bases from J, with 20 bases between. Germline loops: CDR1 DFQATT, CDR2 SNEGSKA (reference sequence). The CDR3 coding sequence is TGCAGTGCCGGGGTCGGTGCGGGGCGGTCAGATACGCAGTATTTT. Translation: CSAGVGAGRSDTQYF.

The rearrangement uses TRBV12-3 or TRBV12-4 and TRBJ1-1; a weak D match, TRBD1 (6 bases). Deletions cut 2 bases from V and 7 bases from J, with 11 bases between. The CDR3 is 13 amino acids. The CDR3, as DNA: TGTGCCAGCAGTTTACGGTCGACAGGTGAAGCTTTCTTT. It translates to CASSLRSTGEAFF.

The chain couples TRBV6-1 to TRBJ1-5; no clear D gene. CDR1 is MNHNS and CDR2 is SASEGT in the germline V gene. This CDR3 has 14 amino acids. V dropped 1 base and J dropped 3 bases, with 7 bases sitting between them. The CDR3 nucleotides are TGTGCCAGCAGTGAAGAATGGCACAATCAGCCCCAGCATTTT. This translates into CASSEEWHNQPQHF.

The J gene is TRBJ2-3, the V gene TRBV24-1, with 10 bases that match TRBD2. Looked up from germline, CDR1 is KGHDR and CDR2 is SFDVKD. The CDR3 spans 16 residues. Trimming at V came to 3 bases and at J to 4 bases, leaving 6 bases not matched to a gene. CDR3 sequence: CATSDPSGSRADTQYF. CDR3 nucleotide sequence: TGTGCCACCAGTGATCCTAGCGGGAGTAGGGCAGATACGCAGTATTTT.

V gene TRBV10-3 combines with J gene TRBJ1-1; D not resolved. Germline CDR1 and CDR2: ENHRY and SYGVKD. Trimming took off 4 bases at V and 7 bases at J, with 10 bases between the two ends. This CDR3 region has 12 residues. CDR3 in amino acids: CAISGEGIEAFF. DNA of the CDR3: TGTGCCATCAGTGGAGAAGGGATTGAAGCTTTCTTT.

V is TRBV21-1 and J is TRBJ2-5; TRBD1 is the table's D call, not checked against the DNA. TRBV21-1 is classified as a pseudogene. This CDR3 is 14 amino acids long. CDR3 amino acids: CASSAQGLVETQYF. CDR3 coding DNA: TGTGCCAGCAGCGCCCAGGGTCTTGTGGAGACCCAGTACTTC.

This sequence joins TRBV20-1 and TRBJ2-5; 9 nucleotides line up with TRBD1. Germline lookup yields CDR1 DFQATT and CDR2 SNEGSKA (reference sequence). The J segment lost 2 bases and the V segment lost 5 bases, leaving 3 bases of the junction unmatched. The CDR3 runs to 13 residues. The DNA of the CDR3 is TGCAGTGCTCAGACAGGGGGACAAGAGACCCAGTACTTC. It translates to CSAQTGGQETQYF.

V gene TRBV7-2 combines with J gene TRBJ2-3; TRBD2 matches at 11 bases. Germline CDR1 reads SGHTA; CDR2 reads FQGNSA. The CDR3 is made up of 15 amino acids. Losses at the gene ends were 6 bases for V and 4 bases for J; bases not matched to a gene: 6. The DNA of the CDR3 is TGTGCCAGCAGATTTAGCGGGAGGGTGGCAGATACGCAGTATTTT. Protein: CASRFSGRVADTQYF. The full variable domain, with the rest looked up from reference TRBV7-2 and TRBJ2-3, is GAGVSQSPSNKVTEKGKDVELRCDPISGHTALYWYRQSLGQGLEFLIYFQGNSAPDKSGLPSDRFSAERTGGSVSTLTIQRTQQEDSAVYLCASRFSGRVADTQYFGPGTRLTVL.

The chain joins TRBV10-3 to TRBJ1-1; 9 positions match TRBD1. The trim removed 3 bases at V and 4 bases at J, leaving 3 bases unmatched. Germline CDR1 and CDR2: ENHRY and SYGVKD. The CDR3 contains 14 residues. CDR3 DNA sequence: TGTGCCATCAGTGACCGGACAGGGGCCACTGAAGCTTTCTTT. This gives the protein CAISDRTGATEAFF.

The chain's CDR3 is CSAHRQRGYEQYF. The CDR3 nucleotides read TGCAGTGCCCACCGACAGAGGGGCTACGAGCAGTACTTC. The genes are TRBV20-1 and TRBJ2-7; D could derive from TRBD1 or TRBD2 (5 bases each). V was shortened by 6 bases and J by 3 bases, with 15 bases between the two germline ends. This CDR3 contains 13 residues. Germline lookup yields CDR1 DFQATT and CDR2 SNEGSKA (reference sequence).

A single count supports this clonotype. CDR3 DNA: TGTGCCAGCAGCCTGAGACTAGCCCCAAGGCCGTATTTT. This translates into CASSLRLAPRPYF. The rearrangement uses TRBV11-3 and TRBJ2-3, with 7 nucleotides matching TRBD2. From germline, CDR1 is SGHNT and CDR2 YENEEA. With 5 bases clipped from V and 14 bases from J, the junction kept 13 bases outside the gene matches. The CDR3 spans 13 residues.

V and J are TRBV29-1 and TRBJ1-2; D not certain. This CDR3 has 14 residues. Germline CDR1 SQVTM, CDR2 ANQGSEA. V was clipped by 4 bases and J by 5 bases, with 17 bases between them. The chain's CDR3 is CSVAPGREPYGYTF. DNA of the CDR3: TGCAGCGTTGCCCCTGGGAGGGAACCGTATGGCTACACCTTC.

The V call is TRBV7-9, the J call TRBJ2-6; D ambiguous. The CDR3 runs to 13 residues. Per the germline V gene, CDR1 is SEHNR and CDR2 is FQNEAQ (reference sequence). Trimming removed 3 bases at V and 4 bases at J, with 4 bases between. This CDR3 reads CASSLGGANVLTF. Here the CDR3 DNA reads TGTGCCAGCAGCTTGGGAGGGGCCAACGTCCTGACTTTC. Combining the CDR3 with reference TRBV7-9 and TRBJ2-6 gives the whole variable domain DTGVSQNPRHKITKRGQNVTFRCDPISEHNRLYWYRQTLGQGPEFLTYFQNEAQLEKSRLLSDRFSAERPKGSFSTLEIQRTEQGDSAMYLCASSLGGANVLTFGAGSRLTVL.

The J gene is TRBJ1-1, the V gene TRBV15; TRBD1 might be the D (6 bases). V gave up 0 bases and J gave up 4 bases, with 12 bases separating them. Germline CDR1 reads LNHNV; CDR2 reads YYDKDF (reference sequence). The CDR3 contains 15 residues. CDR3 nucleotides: TGTGCCACCAGCAGAGATGGCCTCAGGGGCACTGAAGCTTTCTTT. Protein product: CATSRDGLRGTEAFF.

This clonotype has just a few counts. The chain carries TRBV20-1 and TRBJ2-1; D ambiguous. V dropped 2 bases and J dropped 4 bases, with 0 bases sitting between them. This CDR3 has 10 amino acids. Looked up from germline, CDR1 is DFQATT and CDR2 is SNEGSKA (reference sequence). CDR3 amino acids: CSARYNEQFF. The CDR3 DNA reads TGCAGTGCTAGATACAATGAGCAGTTCTTC.

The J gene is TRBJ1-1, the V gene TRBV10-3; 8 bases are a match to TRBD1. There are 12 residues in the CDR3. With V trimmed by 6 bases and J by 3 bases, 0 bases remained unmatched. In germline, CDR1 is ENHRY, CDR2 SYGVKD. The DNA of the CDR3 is TGTGCCATCAGCAGGGGGCACACTGAAGCTTTCTTT. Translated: CAISRGHTEAFF.

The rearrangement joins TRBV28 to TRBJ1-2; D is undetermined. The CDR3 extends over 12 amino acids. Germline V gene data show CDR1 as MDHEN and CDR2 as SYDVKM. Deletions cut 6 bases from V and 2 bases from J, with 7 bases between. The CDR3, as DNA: TGTGCCAGCAGCTCCAGAAACTATGGCTACACCTTC. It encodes CASSSRNYGYTF.

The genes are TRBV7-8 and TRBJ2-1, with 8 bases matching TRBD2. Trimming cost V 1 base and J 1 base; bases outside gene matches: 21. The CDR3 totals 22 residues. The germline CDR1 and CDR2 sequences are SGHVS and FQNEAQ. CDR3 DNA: TGTGCCAGCAGCTTAGGAATTGGGGTGGCGGGAGGTTCAAAGGGATCCTACAATGAGCAGTTCTTC. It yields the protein CASSLGIGVAGGSKGSYNEQFF.

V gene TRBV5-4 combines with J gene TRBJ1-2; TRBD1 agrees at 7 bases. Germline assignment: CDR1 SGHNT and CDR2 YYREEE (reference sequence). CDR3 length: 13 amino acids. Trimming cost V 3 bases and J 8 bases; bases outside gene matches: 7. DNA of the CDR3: TGTGCCAGCAGCTCGACAGGGTTCGGAGGCTACACCTTC. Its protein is CASSSTGFGGYTF.

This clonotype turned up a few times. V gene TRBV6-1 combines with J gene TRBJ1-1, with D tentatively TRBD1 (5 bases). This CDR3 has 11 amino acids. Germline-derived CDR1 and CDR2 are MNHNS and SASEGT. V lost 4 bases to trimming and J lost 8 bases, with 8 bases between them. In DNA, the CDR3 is TGTGCCAGCAGTGGACAGACCGAAGCTTTCTTT. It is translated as CASSGQTEAFF.

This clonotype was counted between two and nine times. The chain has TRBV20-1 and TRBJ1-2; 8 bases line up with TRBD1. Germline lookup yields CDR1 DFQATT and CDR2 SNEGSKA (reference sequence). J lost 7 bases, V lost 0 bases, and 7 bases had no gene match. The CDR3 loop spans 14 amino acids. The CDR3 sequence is CSARDVTGVGGYTF. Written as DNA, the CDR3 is TGCAGTGCTAGAGATGTGACAGGGGTTGGTGGCTACACCTTC.